This passage covers 14 T cell receptor beta chains from one sample sequenced in a study of blood T cell repertoires in COVID-19. Profiling relied on immunoSEQ multiplex PCR, and the TCRdb table lists in-frame clones only, not all of them. The table lists 100,000 to 150,000 clones, roughly four fifths of them singletons. Sequenced sample: peripheral blood. These TCRs come from a human donor in a cohort sampled during active COVID-19.

V gene TRBV2 combines with J gene TRBJ2-2, with D tentatively TRBD1 (6 bases). Germline CDR1 and CDR2: SNHLY and FYNNEI. The CDR3 has 13 residues. The V and J ends lost 10 bases and 1 base respectively, with 10 bases between them. This CDR3 reads CATGQLNTGELFF. The DNA for the CDR3 is TGTGCCACCGGACAGCTGAACACCGGGGAGCTGTTTTTT.

The chain joins TRBV2 to TRBJ1-4; perhaps TRBD1 as D (6 bases). Trimming stripped 6 bases from V and 8 bases from J, with 19 bases between. CDR3 length equals 15 residues. Germline CDR1 and CDR2: SNHLY and FYNNEI. CDR3 loop: CASRTTGSRAEKLFF. The CDR3 coding sequence is TGTGCCAGCAGAACCACAGGGTCCCGAGCAGAAAAACTGTTTTTT.

This chain links TRBV6-5 with TRBJ2-1, with D possibly matching TRBD1 (5 bases). Trimming pared 0 bases from V and 8 bases from J, leaving 17 bases between. The germline V gene has CDR1 MNHEY and CDR2 SVGAGI. This CDR3 is built from 16 residues. The CDR3 coding sequence is TGTGCCAGCAGTTACTCGGGGCAGGCTATTGTAGATGAGCAGTTCTTC. Protein: CASSYSGQAIVDEQFF.

The chain combines TRBV28 with TRBJ2-7; tentative D call: TRBD1 (5 bases). This CDR3 is 14 amino acids long. Germline assignment: CDR1 MDHEN and CDR2 SYDVKM. V dropped 7 bases and J dropped 1 base, with 14 bases sitting between them. CDR3 protein: CASIAAGPSYEQYF. CDR3 DNA sequence: TGTGCCAGCATCGCGGCAGGGCCTTCCTACGAGCAGTACTTC.

The chain has TRBV6-5 and TRBJ1-4, with D unresolved. Germline V gene lookup returns CDR1 MNHEY and CDR2 SVGAGI. V was cut by 6 bases and J by 4 bases, with 15 bases left in between. The CDR3 runs to 15 residues. The CDR3 loop is CASSARRPINEKLFF. Written as DNA, the CDR3 is TGTGCCAGCAGCGCTCGCAGGCCTATTAATGAAAAACTGTTTTTT.

This rearrangement joins TRBV24-1 to TRBJ2-3, with TRBD1 matching 11 bases. The germline gives CDR1 KGHDR, CDR2 SFDVKD. The CDR3 loop spans 13 amino acids. Unmatched junction bases numbered 2, after V lost 9 bases and J lost 4 bases. DNA of the CDR3: TGTGCCACCGGGACAGGGGGGCCAGATACGCAGTATTTT. Translation: CATGTGGPDTQYF.

J is TRBJ2-7 and V is TRBV4-3, with 13 bases matching TRBD2. Per the germline V gene, CDR1 is LGHNA and CDR2 is YSLEER. This CDR3 is 16 amino acids long. V was pared by 3 bases and J by 4 bases, with 6 bases of the junction left unmatched. CDR3 in amino acids: CASSHPTSGGMYEQYF. The DNA of the CDR3 is TGCGCCAGCAGCCACCCGACTAGCGGGGGGATGTACGAGCAGTACTTC.

This chain uses TRBV19 with TRBJ2-2, with D possibly being TRBD2 (6 bases). Germline assignment: CDR1 LNHDA and CDR2 SQIVND (reference sequence). V lost 4 bases and J lost 2, with 14 bases in between. The CDR3 is 16 residues long. In DNA, the CDR3 is TGTGCCAGTAGTAACCTAGCGATCTATAACACCGGGGAGCTGTTTTTT. As protein: CASSNLAIYNTGELFF.

This sequence joins TRBV28 and TRBJ1-2; D gene ambiguous. Trimming stripped 6 bases from V and 6 bases from J, with 17 bases between. Looked up from germline, CDR1 is MDHEN and CDR2 is SYDVKM. This CDR3 spans 14 amino acids. Written as DNA, the CDR3 is TGTGCCAGCAGCCTTGGGGAGGGTTCGGATGGCTACACCTTC. This gives the protein CASSLGEGSDGYTF.

The V and J genes are TRBV6-5 and TRBJ2-7, with 7 nucleotides matching TRBD1. Germline V CDR1 and CDR2: MNHEY, SVGAGI. V gave up 6 bases and J gave up 2 bases; unmatched junction bases: 7. This CDR3 has 14 amino acids. CDR3 loop: CASSLRDRTYEQYF. The CDR3 nucleotides are TGTGCCAGCAGCCTTAGGGACAGAACCTACGAGCAGTACTTC.

V usage is TRBV18 and J usage is TRBJ2-2, with a weak D call TRBD1 (6 bases). Trimming pared 3 bases from V and 1 base from J, leaving 12 bases between. CDR1 and CDR2 (germline): KGHSH, LQKENI. The CDR3 is 16 residues long. The CDR3 region is CASSPPGTQNTGELFF. CDR3 sequence (DNA): TGTGCCAGCTCACCTCCCGGGACACAGAACACCGGGGAGCTGTTTTTT.

The gene calls are TRBV29-1 and TRBJ2-3; D is perhaps TRBD2 (7 bases). The CDR3 length is 14 residues. V was cut by 7 bases and J by 2 bases, with 16 bases left in between. Germline lookup yields CDR1 SQVTM and CDR2 ANQGSEA. CDR3 residues: CSGGGAFNTDTQYF. Here the CDR3 DNA reads TGCAGCGGAGGGGGGGCGTTCAACACAGATACGCAGTATTTT.

The CDR3 loop reads CASSPLAGGLGEQYF. The DNA for the CDR3 is TGTGCCAGCAGCCCCTTAGCGGGGGGCCTGGGCGAGCAGTACTTC. V is TRBV3-1 (or the pseudogene TRBV3-2) and J is TRBJ2-7; 10 nucleotides agree with TRBD2. The germline V gene has CDR1 LGHDT and CDR2 YNNKEL (reference sequence). After removal of 4 bases from V and 6 bases from J, the junction contained 9 bases not matched to a gene. The CDR3 spans 15 residues.

The chain combines TRBV9 with TRBJ2-5; D remains unclear. The CDR3 is made up of 13 amino acids. CDR1 and CDR2 from the germline V gene are SGDLS and YYNGEE. Between the trimmed V and J ends, which lost 5 bases and 4 bases, there was a span of 12 bases. The chain's CDR3 is CASRSPARETQYF. The CDR3 DNA is TGTGCCAGCAGGTCACCCGCGAGAGAGACCCAGTACTTC.